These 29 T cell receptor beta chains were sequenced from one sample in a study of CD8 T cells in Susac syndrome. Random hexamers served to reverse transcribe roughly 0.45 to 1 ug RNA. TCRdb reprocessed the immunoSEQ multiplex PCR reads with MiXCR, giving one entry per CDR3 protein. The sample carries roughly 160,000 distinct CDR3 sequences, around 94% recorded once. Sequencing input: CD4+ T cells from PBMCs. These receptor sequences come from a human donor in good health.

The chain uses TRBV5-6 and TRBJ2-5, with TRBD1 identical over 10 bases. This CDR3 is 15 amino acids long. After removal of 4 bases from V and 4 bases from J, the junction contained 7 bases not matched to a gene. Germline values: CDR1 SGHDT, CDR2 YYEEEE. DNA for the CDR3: TGTGCCAGCAGCGAGCAACGGACAGGGGGAGAGACCCAGTACTTC. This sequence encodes CASSEQRTGGETQYF.

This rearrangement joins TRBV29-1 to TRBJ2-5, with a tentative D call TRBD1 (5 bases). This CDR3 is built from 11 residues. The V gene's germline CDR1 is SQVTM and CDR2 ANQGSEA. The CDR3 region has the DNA TGCATTGGGGCAGACCAAGAGACCCAGTACTTC. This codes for CIGADQETQYF.

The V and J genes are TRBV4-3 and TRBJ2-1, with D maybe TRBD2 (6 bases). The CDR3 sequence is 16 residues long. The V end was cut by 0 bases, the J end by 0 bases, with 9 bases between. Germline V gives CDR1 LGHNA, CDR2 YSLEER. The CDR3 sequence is CASSQDWDFSYNEQFF. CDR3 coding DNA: TGCGCCAGCAGCCAAGATTGGGACTTCTCCTACAATGAGCAGTTCTTC.

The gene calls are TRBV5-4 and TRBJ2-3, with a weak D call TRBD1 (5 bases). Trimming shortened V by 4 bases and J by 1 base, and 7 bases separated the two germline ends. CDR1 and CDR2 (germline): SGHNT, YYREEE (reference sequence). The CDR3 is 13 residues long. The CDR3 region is CASSQQGTDTQYF. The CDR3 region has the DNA TGTGCCAGCAGCCAACAGGGCACAGATACGCAGTATTTT.

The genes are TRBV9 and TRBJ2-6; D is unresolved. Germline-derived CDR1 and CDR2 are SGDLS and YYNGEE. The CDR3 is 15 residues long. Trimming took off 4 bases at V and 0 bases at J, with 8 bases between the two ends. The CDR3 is CASSLRNSGANVLTF. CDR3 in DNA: TGTGCCAGCAGCCTGAGAAACTCTGGGGCCAACGTCCTGACTTTC.

This chain's CDR3 is CASSDPRTGSSYEQYF. Written as DNA, the CDR3 is TGTGCCAGCAGTGATCCCCGGACGGGTAGCTCCTACGAGCAGTACTTC. The J gene is TRBJ2-7, the V gene TRBV6-1; no clear D. Germline V gene sequence: CDR1 MNHNS, CDR2 SASEGT. Trimming removed 3 bases from V and 0 bases from J, with 15 bases in between. This CDR3 region has 16 residues.

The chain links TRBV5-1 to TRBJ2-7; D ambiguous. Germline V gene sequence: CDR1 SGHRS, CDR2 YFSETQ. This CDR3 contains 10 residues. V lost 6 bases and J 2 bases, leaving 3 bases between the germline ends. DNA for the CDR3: TGCGCCAGCACCCCCTACGAGCAGTACTTC. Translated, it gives CASTPYEQYF.

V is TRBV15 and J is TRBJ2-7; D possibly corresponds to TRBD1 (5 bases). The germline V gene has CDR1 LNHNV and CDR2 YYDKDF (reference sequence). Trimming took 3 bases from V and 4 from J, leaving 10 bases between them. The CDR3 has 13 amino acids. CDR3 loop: CATSSYQGYEQYF. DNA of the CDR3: TGTGCCACCAGCAGTTATCAGGGATACGAGCAGTACTTC.

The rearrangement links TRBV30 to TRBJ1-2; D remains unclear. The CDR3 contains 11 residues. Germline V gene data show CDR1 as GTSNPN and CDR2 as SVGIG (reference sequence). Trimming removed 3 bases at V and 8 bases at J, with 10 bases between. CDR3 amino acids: CAWRITSGYTF. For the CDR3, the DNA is TGTGCCTGGAGAATTACATCCGGCTACACCTTC.

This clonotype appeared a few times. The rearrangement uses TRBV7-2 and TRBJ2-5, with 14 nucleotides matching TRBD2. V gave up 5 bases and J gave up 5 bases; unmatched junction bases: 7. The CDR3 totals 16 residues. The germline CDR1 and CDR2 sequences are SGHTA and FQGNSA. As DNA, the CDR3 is TGTGCCAGCAGCCTCGCTCGGACTAGCGGGGGGGAGACCCAGTACTTC. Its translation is CASSLARTSGGETQYF.

CDR3 coding DNA: TGTGCCAGTAGTATCGCACGGAGAACTAATTCACCCCTCCACTTT. It is translated as CASSIARRTNSPLHF. This chain joins TRBV19 and TRBJ1-6; D unclear. This CDR3 comprises 15 residues. Per germline, CDR1 LNHDA and CDR2 SQIVND (reference sequence). Trimming removed 3 bases from V and 6 bases from J, with 12 bases in between.

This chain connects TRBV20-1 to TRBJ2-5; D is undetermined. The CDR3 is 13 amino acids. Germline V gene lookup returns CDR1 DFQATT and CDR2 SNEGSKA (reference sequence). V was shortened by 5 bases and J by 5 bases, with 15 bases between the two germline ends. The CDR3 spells CSARKKSVETQYF. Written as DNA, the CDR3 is TGCAGTGCTCGAAAGAAGTCCGTGGAGACCCAGTACTTC.

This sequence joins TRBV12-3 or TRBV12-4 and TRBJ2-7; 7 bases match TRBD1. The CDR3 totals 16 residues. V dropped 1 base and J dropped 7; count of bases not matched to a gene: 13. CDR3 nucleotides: TGTGCCAGCAGTTTAGGGGGACAGTCCCTCTTCGGAGAGCAGTACTTC. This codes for CASSLGGQSLFGEQYF.

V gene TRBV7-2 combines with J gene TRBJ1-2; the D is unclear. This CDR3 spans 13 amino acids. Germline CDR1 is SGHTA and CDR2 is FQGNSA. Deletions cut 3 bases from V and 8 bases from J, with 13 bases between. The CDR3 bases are TGTGCCAGCAGCTTTACTTCCCCCATAGGCTACACCTTC. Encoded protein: CASSFTSPIGYTF.

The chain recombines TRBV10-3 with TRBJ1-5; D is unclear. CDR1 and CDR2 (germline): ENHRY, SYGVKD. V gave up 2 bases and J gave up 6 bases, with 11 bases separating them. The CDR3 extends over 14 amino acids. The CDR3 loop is CAISERQDRQPQHF. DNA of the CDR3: TGTGCCATCAGTGAGCGGCAGGACCGTCAGCCCCAGCATTTT.

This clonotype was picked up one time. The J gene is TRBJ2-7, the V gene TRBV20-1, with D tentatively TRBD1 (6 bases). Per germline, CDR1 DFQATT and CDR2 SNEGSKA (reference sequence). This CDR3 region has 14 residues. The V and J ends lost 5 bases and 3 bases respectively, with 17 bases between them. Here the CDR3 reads CSARDRRINYEQYF. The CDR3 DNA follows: TGCAGTGCTCGTGACAGGCGCATTAACTACGAGCAGTACTTC.

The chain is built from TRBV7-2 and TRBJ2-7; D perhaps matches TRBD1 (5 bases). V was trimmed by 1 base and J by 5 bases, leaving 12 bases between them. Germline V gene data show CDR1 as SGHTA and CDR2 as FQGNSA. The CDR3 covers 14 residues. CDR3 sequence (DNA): TGTGCCAGCAGCTTAGGAAGGGGCCGGAACGAGCAGTACTTC. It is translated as CASSLGRGRNEQYF.

CDR3 residues: CATRDRSFGETQYF. DNA of the CDR3: TGTGCCACCAGGGACAGGAGCTTTGGGGAGACCCAGTACTTC. V is TRBV15 and J is TRBJ2-5; 7 bases align to TRBD1. After removal of 6 bases from V and 5 bases from J, the junction contained 9 bases not matched to a gene. This CDR3 is built from 14 residues. The V gene's germline CDR1 is LNHNV and CDR2 YYDKDF (reference sequence).

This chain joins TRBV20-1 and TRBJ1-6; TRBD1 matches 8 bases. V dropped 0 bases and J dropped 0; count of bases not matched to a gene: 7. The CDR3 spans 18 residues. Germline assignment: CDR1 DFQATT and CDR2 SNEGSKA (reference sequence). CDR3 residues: CSARDPRTGSSYNSPLHF. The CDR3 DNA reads TGCAGTGCTAGAGATCCCAGGACAGGGAGCTCCTATAATTCACCCCTCCACTTT.

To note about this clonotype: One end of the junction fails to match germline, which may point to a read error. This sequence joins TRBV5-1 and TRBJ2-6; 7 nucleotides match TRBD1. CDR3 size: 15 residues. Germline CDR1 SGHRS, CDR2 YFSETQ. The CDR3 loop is CVSSSTGTGANVLTF. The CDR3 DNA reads TGCGTCAGCAGCTCGACAGGGACTGGGGCCAACGTCCTGACTTTC.

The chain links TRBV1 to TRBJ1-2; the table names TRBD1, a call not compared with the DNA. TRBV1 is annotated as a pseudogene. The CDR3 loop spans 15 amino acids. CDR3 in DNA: TGCACCAGCAGCCGAGGCGGGGACAGGGAGTATGGCTACACCTTC. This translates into CTSSRGGDREYGYTF.

The CDR3 DNA reads as TGTGCCAGCAGTGCAGGGTGGAGGAATTCACCCCTCCACTTT. The encoded protein is CASSAGWRNSPLHF. The V and J genes are TRBV7-2 and TRBJ1-6, with TRBD1 as a possible D gene (5 bases). The length of the CDR3 is 14 residues. Trimming cost V 6 bases and J 7 bases, with 13 bases left between them. CDR1 and CDR2 (germline): SGHTA, FQGNSA.

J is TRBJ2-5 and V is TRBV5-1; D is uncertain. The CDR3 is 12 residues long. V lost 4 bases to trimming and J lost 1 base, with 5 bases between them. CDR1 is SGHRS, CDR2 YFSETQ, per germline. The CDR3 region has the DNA TGCGCCAGCAGCCCTGCCCAAGAGACCCAGTACTTC. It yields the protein CASSPAQETQYF.

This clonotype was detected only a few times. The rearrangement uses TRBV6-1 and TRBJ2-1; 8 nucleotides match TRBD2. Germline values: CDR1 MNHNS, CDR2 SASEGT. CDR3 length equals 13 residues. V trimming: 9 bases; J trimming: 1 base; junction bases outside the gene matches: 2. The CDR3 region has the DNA TGTGCCAGTAGCGGGGAGTCCTACAATGAGCAGTTCTTC. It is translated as CASSGESYNEQFF.

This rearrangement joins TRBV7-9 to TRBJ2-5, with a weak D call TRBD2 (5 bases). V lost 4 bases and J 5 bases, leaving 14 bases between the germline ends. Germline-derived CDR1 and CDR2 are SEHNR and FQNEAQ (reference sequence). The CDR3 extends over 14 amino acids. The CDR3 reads CASSYSGGRETQYF. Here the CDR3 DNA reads TGTGCCAGCAGCTACTCGGGCGGGCGGGAGACCCAGTACTTC.

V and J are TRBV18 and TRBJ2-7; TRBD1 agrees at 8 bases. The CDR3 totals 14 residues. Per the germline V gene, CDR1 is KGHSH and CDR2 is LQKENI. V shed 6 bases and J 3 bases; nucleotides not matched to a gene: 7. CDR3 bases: TGTGCCAGCTCGGGAGGACAGGGAGACTACGAGCAGTACTTC. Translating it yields CASSGGQGDYEQYF.

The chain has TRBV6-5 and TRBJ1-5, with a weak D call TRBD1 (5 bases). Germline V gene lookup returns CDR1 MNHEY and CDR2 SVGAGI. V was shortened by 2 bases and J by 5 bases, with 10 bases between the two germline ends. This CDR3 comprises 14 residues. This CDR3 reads CASSYTRGDQPQHF. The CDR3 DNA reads TGTGCCAGCAGTTACACGCGGGGGGATCAGCCCCAGCATTTT.

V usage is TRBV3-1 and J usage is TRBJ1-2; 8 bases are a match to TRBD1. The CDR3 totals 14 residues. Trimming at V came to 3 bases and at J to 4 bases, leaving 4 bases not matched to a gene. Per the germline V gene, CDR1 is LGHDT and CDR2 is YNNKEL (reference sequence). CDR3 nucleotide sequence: TGTGCCAGCAGCCAGTACAGGGGGTCCTATGGCTACACCTTC. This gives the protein CASSQYRGSYGYTF.

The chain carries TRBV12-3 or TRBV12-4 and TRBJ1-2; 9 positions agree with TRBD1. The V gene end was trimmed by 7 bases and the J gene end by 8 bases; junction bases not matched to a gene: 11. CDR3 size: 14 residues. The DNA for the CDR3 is TGTGCCAGCACCCCCACAGGGGGCGCGCCGGGCTACACCTTC. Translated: CASTPTGGAPGYTF.